This TCR beta chain originates from a study of identifying expanded T cells in peripheral blood. No infections or other immune events were documented during collection. CDR1 SGHKS and CDR2 YYEKEE come from the germline V gene (reference sequence). This CDR3 has 14 amino acids. V was clipped by 0 bases and J by 9 bases, with 13 bases between them. Profiled with immunoSEQ multiplex PCR; TCRdb holds only in-frame clones, not every one. The data contain approximately 100,000 clones, about 89% of them singletons. The sequenced sample consisted of blood. The chain recombines TRBV5-5 with TRBJ1-5; D ambiguous. The origin of this receptor is a person between 18 and 75 years old in good health. The DNA for the CDR3 is TGTGCCAGCAGCTTGGGGACCCACGGACGGCCCCAGCATTTT. Translating gives CASSLGTHGRPQHF.